The T cell receptor (beta chain) described here comes from a study of cytomegalovirus exposure and HLA in healthy donors. Study results and limitations: TCR beta chain V- and J-gene trimming was linked, in a later analysis, to a missense variant in DCLRE1C.

The PCR contained 60 Vbeta and 13 Jbeta primers. TCRdb keeps only in-frame clones here, not all; method: immunoSEQ multiplex PCR. The table has roughly 120,000 clones, about three quarters seen once. The CDR3 sequence is 15 residues long. After removal of 0 bases from V and 3 bases from J, the junction contained 5 bases not matched to a gene. Germline V gives CDR1 LNHDA, CDR2 SQIVND (reference sequence). Of note for this clone: The antigen is not known.

The chain joins TRBV19 to TRBJ2-7; 7 bases line up with TRBD2. The sequenced sample was PBMCs. The clonotype was recovered from a woman between 25 and 40 years old in good health and CMV-seronegative. For the CDR3, the DNA is TGTGCCAGTAGTATAGAGGGGGAGGGCCTCTACGAGCAGTACTTC. This codes for CASSIEGEGLYEQYF.